A single sample gave rise to the 20 T cell receptor beta chains below, sequenced in a study of blood T cell repertoires in COVID-19. The table came from immunoSEQ multiplex PCR; TCRdb's copy has only in-frame clones and leaves some out. The table lists around 250,000 clones, approximately 90% of them singletons. Sample: PBMCs or T cells enriched from blood (not recorded which). The receptors stem from a woman in her forties with acute COVID-19.

The chain uses TRBV11-3 and TRBJ2-5, with D tentatively TRBD2 (6 bases). The CDR3 totals 14 residues. V was trimmed by 1 base and J by 2 bases, leaving 8 bases between them. The V gene's germline CDR1 is SGHNT and CDR2 YENEEA. This CDR3 is CASSLVGGQETQYF. In nucleotides, the CDR3 is TGTGCCAGCAGCTTAGTGGGAGGTCAAGAGACCCAGTACTTC.

The chain is built from TRBV2 and TRBJ2-3; 9 bases match TRBD1. The ends lost 5 bases at V and 1 base at J; junction bases unmatched: 1. The CDR3 contains 14 residues. In germline, CDR1 is SNHLY, CDR2 FYNNEI. In DNA form, the CDR3 reads TGTGCCAGCAGTCGGGACAGGGGCACAGATACGCAGTATTTT. This codes for CASSRDRGTDTQYF.

J is TRBJ2-2 and V is TRBV27; 16 bases are shared with TRBD2. The CDR3 sequence is 21 residues long. Germline V gene sequence: CDR1 MNHEY, CDR2 SMNVEV (reference sequence). J was trimmed by 3 bases and V by 6 bases; bases with no gene match: 16. CDR3 coding DNA: TGTGCCAGCAGGACTCAGAGCTCACCGGGACTAGCGGGAGGGTACACCGGGGAGCTGTTTTTT. Amino acids: CASRTQSSPGLAGGYTGELFF.

The chain combines TRBV27 with TRBJ2-7; weak D call: TRBD1 (5 bases). V lost 7 bases, J lost 0 bases, and 19 bases lay in between. The CDR3 is made up of 16 amino acids. Germline assignment: CDR1 MNHEY and CDR2 SMNVEV (reference sequence). Here the CDR3 reads CASTKGWGDPSYEQYF. In DNA form, the CDR3 reads TGTGCCAGCACTAAGGGGTGGGGTGATCCCTCCTACGAGCAGTACTTC.

The genes are TRBV5-1 and TRBJ1-1; 8 nucleotides align to TRBD1. Germline loops: CDR1 SGHRS, CDR2 YFSETQ. V lost 0 bases to trimming and J lost 4 bases; unmatched junction nucleotides: 2. This CDR3 is 14 amino acids long. As DNA, the CDR3 is TGCGCCAGCAGCTTGGTTGGACAGGGCACTGAAGCTTTCTTT. Translation gives CASSLVGQGTEAFF.

This rearrangement joins TRBV2 to TRBJ2-2; D perhaps matches TRBD2 (6 bases). CDR1 is SNHLY and CDR2 is FYNNEI in the germline V gene. V lost 7 bases, J lost 4 bases, and 13 bases lay in between. The CDR3 runs to 14 residues. CDR3 sequence reads: CASTPTSRTGELFF. For the CDR3, the DNA is TGTGCCAGCACCCCGACTAGTCGCACCGGGGAGCTGTTTTTT. The whole variable domain, remainder taken from reference TRBV2 and TRBJ2-2, is EPEVTQTPSHQVTQMGQEVILRCVPISNHLYFYWYRQILGQKVEFLVSFYNNEISEKSEIFDDQFSVERPDGSNFTLKIRSTKLEDSAMYFCASTPTSRTGELFFGEGSRLTVL.

The V and J genes are TRBV5-5 and TRBJ2-7; the match to TRBD1 covers 9 bases. With 4 bases clipped from V and 7 bases from J, the junction kept 18 bases outside the gene matches. Germline loops: CDR1 SGHKS, CDR2 YYEKEE (reference sequence). The CDR3 contains 17 residues. The CDR3 protein is CASSPGQGPTSRGEQYV. CDR3 DNA: TGTGCCAGCAGCCCCGGACAGGGGCCGACGTCCAGGGGGGAGCAGTACGTC.

J is TRBJ2-2 and V is TRBV9; 9 nucleotides align to TRBD1. Germline V CDR1 and CDR2: SGDLS, YYNGEE. CDR3 length: 16 amino acids. The J segment lost 6 bases and the V segment lost 4 bases, leaving 10 bases of the junction unmatched. In nucleotides, the CDR3 is TGTGCCAGCAGCCCAACCGGGACAGGGAAGCCCGGGGAGCTGTTTTTT. Translation: CASSPTGTGKPGELFF.

The V gene is TRBV2, the J gene TRBJ2-7; TRBD1 is a possible D gene (6 bases). CDR3 length equals 14 residues. The germline CDR1 and CDR2 sequences are SNHLY and FYNNEI. The V gene lost 8 bases and the J gene lost 2 bases, with 16 bases spanning the gap. The CDR3: CASRLTGTTYEQYF. Written as DNA, the CDR3 is TGTGCCAGCCGGTTAACAGGGACCACCTACGAGCAGTACTTC.

The chain combines TRBV13 with TRBJ2-7; 8 bases are a match to TRBD1. Germline V lookup: CDR1 PRHDT, CDR2 FYEKMQ (reference sequence). The V and J ends lost 5 bases and 2 bases, in that order; junction bases with no gene match: 8. This CDR3 contains 15 residues. In nucleotides, the CDR3 is TGTGCCAGCAGCCGGCGGTGGGGACAGGCCTACGAGCAGTACTTC. This codes for CASSRRWGQAYEQYF.

This rearrangement joins TRBV5-1 to TRBJ2-3, with 7 bases identical to TRBD2. The CDR3 consists of 18 residues. Trimming took 4 bases from V and 0 from J; bases not matched to a gene: 14. CDR1 and CDR2 (germline): SGHRS, YFSETQ. The CDR3 sequence: CASSPWGQGSGSTDTQYF. Here the CDR3 DNA reads TGCGCCAGCAGCCCCTGGGGTCAGGGTAGCGGGAGCACAGATACGCAGTATTTT.

The chain joins TRBV10-2 to TRBJ2-1; 7 nucleotides match TRBD1. Looked up from germline, CDR1 is WSHSY and CDR2 is SAAADI. This CDR3 has 16 amino acids. The V and J ends lost 4 bases and 12 bases, in that order; junction bases with no gene match: 18. The CDR3 sequence is CASSAPGTAPNAGQFF. CDR3 DNA sequence: TGCGCCAGCAGTGCCCCCGGGACAGCACCCAACGCGGGGCAGTTCTTC.

This clone has only one observation. The chain couples TRBV6-6 to TRBJ2-5; 7 positions agree with TRBD1. Unmatched junction bases numbered 10, after V lost 6 bases and J lost 6 bases. Germline CDR1 is MNHNY and CDR2 is SVGAGI (reference sequence). The CDR3 sequence is 14 residues long. Here the CDR3 DNA reads TGTGCCAGCAGCGCGGAAACAGGGGTTCAGACCCAGTACTTC. This translates into CASSAETGVQTQYF.

The CDR3 region is CASSHGTSGRASHEQYV. CDR3 in DNA: TGTGCCAGCAGCCACGGGACTAGCGGGAGGGCCTCTCACGAGCAGTACGTC. V is TRBV13 and J is TRBJ2-7; TRBD2 matches at 16 bases. The CDR3 totals 17 residues. V lost 5 bases and J lost 5; bases outside the gene matches: 9. CDR1 PRHDT and CDR2 FYEKMQ come from the germline V gene (reference sequence).

This clone was observed once. The rearrangement joins TRBV4-1 to TRBJ2-1; perhaps TRBD1 as D (6 bases). The length of the CDR3 is 15 residues. V was shortened by 6 bases and J by 4 bases, with 16 bases between the two germline ends. CDR1 MGHRA and CDR2 YSYEKL come from the germline V gene. CDR3 loop: CASRRRDTNYNEQFF. In nucleotides, the CDR3 is TGCGCCAGCAGACGCCGGGACACTAATTACAATGAGCAGTTCTTC.

The rearrangement uses TRBV11-3 and TRBJ1-4; TRBD1 might be the D (5 bases). Germline CDR1 is SGHNT and CDR2 is YENEEA. There are 15 residues in the CDR3. Trimming stripped 2 bases from V and 2 bases from J, with 9 bases between. The DNA for the CDR3 is TGTGCCAGCAGCTTATGGGGCGGCACTAATGAAAAACTGTTTTTT. Translation: CASSLWGGTNEKLFF.

The genes are TRBV19 and TRBJ1-2, with 9 bases matching TRBD1. The CDR3 contains 16 residues. The germline V gene has CDR1 LNHDA and CDR2 SQIVND (reference sequence). J lost 6 bases, V lost 6 bases, and 14 bases had no gene match. DNA for the CDR3: TGTGCCAGTAGGGACAGGGGCCTTTGGGCGGCCGATGGCTACACCTTC. Amino acid sequence: CASRDRGLWAADGYTF.

The genes are TRBV27 and TRBJ2-2; TRBD2 matches 9 bases. CDR3 length equals 15 residues. Trimming took 5 bases from V and 5 from J; bases not matched to a gene: 6. Germline-derived CDR1 and CDR2 are MNHEY and SMNVEV (reference sequence). CDR3: CASSLLAGETGELFF. The CDR3 DNA reads TGTGCCAGCAGTCTTTTAGCGGGAGAAACCGGGGAGCTGTTTTTT.

Here the CDR3 reads CASSSAGTGTYEQYF. The CDR3 nucleotides are TGCGCCAGCAGCTCAGCCGGGACAGGGACCTACGAGCAGTACTTC. V gene TRBV5-1 combines with J gene TRBJ2-7; TRBD1 aligns across 9 bases. The trim removed 3 bases at V and 2 bases at J, leaving 6 bases unmatched. The CDR3 has 15 residues. Germline CDR1 is SGHRS and CDR2 is YFSETQ.

The CDR3 is CASSLAGGHNQPQHF. The CDR3 DNA is TGTGCCAGCAGCTTGGCGGGGGGCCACAATCAGCCCCAGCATTTT. This chain connects TRBV5-4 to TRBJ1-5; D is perhaps TRBD1 (6 bases). The CDR3 has 15 residues. Trimming left V 0 bases short and J 3 bases short, with 10 bases between. CDR1 and CDR2 from the germline V gene are SGHNT and YYREEE (reference sequence).